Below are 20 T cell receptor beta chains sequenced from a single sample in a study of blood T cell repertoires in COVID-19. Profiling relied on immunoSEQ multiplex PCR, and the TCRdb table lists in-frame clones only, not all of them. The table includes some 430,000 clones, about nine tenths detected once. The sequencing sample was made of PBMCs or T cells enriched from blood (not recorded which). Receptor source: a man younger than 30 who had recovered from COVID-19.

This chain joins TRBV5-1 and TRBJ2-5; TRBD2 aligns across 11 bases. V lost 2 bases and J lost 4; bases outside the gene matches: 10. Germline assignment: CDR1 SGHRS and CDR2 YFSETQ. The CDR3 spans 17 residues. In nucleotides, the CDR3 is TGCGCCAGCAGCTTTTCGGTTAGCGGGAGGGCGGCAGAGACCCAGTACTTC. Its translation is CASSFSVSGRAAETQYF.

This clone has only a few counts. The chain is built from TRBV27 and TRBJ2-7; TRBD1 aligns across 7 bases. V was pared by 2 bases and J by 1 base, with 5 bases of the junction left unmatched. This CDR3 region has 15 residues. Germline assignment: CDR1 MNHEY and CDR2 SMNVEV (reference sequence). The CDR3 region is CASSLGTEPSYEQYF. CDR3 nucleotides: TGTGCCAGCAGTTTAGGGACAGAGCCGTCCTACGAGCAGTACTTC.

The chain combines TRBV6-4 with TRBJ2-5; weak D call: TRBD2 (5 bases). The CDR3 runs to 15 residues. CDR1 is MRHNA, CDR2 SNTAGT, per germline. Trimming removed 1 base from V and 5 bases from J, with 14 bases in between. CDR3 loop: CASSDFAAGGETQYF. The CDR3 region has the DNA TGTGCCAGCAGTGACTTCGCGGCGGGCGGGGAGACCCAGTACTTC.

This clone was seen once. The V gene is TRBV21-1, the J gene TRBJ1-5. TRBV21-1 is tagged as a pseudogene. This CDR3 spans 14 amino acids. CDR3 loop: CASSKGGSNQPQHF. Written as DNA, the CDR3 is TGTGCCAGCAGCAAGGGGGGTAGCAATCAGCCCCAGCATTTT.

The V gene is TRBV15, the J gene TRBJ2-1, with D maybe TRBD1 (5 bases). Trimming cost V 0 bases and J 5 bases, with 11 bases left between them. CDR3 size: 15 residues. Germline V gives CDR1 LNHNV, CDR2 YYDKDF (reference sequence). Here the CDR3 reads CATSRDRAGNNEQFF. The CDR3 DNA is TGTGCCACCAGCAGAGACAGGGCTGGGAACAATGAGCAGTTCTTC. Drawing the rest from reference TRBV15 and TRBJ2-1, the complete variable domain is DAMVIQNPRYQVTQFGKPVTLSCSQTLNHNVMYWYQQKSSQAPKLLFHYYDKDFNNEADTPDNFQSRRPNTSFCFLDIRSPGLGDTAMYLCATSRDRAGNNEQFFGPGTRLTVL.

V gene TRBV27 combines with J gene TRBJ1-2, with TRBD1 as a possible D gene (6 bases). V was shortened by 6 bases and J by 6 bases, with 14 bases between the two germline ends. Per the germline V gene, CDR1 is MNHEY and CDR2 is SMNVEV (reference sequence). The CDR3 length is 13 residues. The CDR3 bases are TGTGCCAGCAGACAGGGCGGTGGAAATGGCTACACCTTC. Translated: CASRQGGGNGYTF.

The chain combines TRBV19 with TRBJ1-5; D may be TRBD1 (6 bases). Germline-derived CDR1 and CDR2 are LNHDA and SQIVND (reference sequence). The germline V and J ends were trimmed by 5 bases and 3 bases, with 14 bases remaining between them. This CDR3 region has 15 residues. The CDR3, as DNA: TGTGCCAGTAGTCCCGCCGACAGGTACAATCAGCCCCAGCATTTT. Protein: CASSPADRYNQPQHF.

The CDR3 reads CASRGLAGGQNTGELFF. CDR3 coding DNA: TGTGCCAGCAGGGGACTAGCGGGGGGTCAGAACACCGGGGAGCTGTTTTTT. The chain combines TRBV2 with TRBJ2-2; 15 bases fit TRBD2. Germline assignment: CDR1 SNHLY and CDR2 FYNNEI. The trim removed 6 bases at V and 1 base at J, leaving 3 bases unmatched. CDR3 size: 17 residues.

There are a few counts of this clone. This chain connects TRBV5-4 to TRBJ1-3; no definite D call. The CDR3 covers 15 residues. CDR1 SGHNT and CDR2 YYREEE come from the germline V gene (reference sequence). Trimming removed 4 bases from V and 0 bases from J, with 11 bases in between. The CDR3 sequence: CASSATPNSGNTIYF. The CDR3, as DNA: TGTGCCAGCAGCGCGACACCAAACTCTGGAAACACCATATATTTT.

The CDR3 nucleotides are TGCAGTGCTAGAGTGGGGCCCGAGCAGTACTTC. It yields the protein CSARVGPEQYF. The J gene is TRBJ2-7, the V gene TRBV20-1; tentatively, D is TRBD1 (5 bases). The CDR3 extends over 11 amino acids. Germline V gene lookup returns CDR1 DFQATT and CDR2 SNEGSKA (reference sequence). With 1 base removed from V and 6 bases from J, the gap between germline ends came to 7 bases.

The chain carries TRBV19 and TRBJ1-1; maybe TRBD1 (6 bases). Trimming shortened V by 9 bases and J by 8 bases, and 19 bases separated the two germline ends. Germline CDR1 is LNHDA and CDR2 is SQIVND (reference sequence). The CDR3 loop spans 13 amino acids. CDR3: CASGDKGHLEAFF. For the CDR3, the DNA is TGTGCCAGCGGGGACAAGGGCCACTTGGAAGCTTTCTTT.

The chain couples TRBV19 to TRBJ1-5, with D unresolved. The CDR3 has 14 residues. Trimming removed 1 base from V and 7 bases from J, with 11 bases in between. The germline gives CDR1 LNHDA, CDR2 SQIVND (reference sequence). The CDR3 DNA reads TGTGCCAGTAGTATAGGAGGGTCGGGCCAGCCCCAGCATTTT. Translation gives CASSIGGSGQPQHF.

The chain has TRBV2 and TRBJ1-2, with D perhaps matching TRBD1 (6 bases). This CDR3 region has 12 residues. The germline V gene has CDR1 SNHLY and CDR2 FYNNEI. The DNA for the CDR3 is TGTGCGTTTGCGCAGGGGACGGGAAGCTACACCTTC. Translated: CAFAQGTGSYTF.

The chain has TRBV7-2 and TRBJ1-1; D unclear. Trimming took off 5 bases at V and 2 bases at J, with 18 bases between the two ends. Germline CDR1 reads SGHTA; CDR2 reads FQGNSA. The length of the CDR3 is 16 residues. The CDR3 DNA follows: TGTGCCAGCAGCCCCCGCGGATATCGAGGAAACACTGAAGCTTTCTTT. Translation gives CASSPRGYRGNTEAFF.

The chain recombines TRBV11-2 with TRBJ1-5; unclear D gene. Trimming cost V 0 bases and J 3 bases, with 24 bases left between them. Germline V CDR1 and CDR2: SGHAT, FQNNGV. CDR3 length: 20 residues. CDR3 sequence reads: CASSLERIYWALKSNQPQHF. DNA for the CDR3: TGTGCCAGCAGCTTAGAACGGATTTATTGGGCCCTAAAATCCAATCAGCCCCAGCATTTT.

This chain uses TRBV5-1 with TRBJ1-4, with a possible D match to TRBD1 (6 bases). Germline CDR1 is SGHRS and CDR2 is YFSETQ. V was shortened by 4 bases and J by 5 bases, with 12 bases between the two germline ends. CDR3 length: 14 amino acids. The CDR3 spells CASSETGSNEKLFF. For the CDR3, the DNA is TGCGCCAGCAGCGAGACAGGTTCCAATGAAAAACTGTTTTTT.

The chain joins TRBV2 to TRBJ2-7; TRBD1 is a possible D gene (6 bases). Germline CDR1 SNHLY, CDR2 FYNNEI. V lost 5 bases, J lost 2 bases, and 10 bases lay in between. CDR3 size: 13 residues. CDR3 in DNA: TGTGCCAGCAGTTACCAGGGGACCTACGAGCAGTACTTC. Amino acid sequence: CASSYQGTYEQYF.

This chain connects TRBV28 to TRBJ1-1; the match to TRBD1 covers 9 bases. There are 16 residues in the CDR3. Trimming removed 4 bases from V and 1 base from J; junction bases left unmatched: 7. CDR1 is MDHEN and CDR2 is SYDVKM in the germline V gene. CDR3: CASSSQGARWNTEAFF. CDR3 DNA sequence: TGTGCCAGCAGTTCACAGGGGGCGAGGTGGAACACTGAAGCTTTCTTT.

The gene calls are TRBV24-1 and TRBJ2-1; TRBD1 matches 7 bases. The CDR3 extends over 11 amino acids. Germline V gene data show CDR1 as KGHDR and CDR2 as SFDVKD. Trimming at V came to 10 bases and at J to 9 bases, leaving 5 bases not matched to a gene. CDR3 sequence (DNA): TGTGCCACGAGGGGGCAGGGTGAGCAGTTCTTC. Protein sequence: CATRGQGEQFF.

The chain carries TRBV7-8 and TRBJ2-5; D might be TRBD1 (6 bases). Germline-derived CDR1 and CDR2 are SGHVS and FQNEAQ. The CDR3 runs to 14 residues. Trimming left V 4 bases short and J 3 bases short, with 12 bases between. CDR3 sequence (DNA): TGTGCCAGCAGCTACGGGACAAAGGAAGAGACCCAGTACTTC. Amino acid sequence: CASSYGTKEETQYF.